Listed here are 22 T cell receptor beta chains from one sample, sequenced in a study of shared clonotypes between healthy human individuals. Naive CD8 cells lacked CD45RO and underwent positive selection for CCR7, leaving out terminally differentiated effector memory CD45RA+ cells. Assay: immunoSEQ multiplex PCR; the TCRdb copy retains only in-frame clones and omits some. The table records 650,000 to 800,000 clones, 90% to 95% of them present only once. The sequenced sample consisted of naive CD8+ T cells sorted from blood. The receptor source for this set is a man younger than 45 in good health.

The V and J genes are TRBV10-1 and TRBJ2-1; 9 bases match TRBD2. Trimming removed 6 bases from V and 7 bases from J; junction bases left unmatched: 7. The CDR3 spans 14 residues. Germline CDR1 WNHNN, CDR2 SYGVQD (reference sequence). In nucleotides, the CDR3 is TGCGCCAGCAGGGGCCTAGCGGGAAGGAATGAGCAGTTCTTC. Translating gives CASRGLAGRNEQFF.

The J gene is TRBJ2-2, the V gene TRBV13, with D unresolved. Between the trimmed V and J ends, which lost 2 bases and 0 bases, there was a span of 16 bases. The CDR3 runs to 18 residues. Germline V CDR1 and CDR2: PRHDT, FYEKMQ (reference sequence). The CDR3 coding sequence is TGTGCCAGCAGCTTATTCGTAATGCCCCTCCCGAACACCGGGGAGCTGTTTTTT. It is translated as CASSLFVMPLPNTGELFF.

The CDR3 DNA sequence: TGTGCCAGCAGTGAAGGCGTGTGGACAAGTACTGAAAAACTGTTTTTT. Translated: CASSEGVWTSTEKLFF. This chain connects TRBV2 to TRBJ1-4; D may be TRBD1 (5 bases). Germline V CDR1 and CDR2: SNHLY, FYNNEI. This CDR3 spans 16 amino acids. V was pared by 1 base and J by 7 bases, with 16 bases between. The full variable domain, completed using reference TRBV2 and TRBJ1-4, is EPEVTQTPSHQVTQMGQEVILRCVPISNHLYFYWYRQILGQKVEFLVSFYNNEISEKSEIFDDQFSVERPDGSNFTLKIRSTKLEDSAMYFCASSEGVWTSTEKLFFGSGTQLSVL.

The chain joins TRBV7-9 to TRBJ2-1, with TRBD2 identical over 8 bases. The CDR3 spans 18 residues. V lost 4 bases and J lost 5; bases outside the gene matches: 16. The germline CDR1 and CDR2 sequences are SEHNR and FQNEAQ (reference sequence). The CDR3 sequence is CASSSTTTRQRENNEQFF. CDR3 coding DNA: TGTGCCAGCAGCTCGACCACGACTAGGCAGCGGGAGAACAATGAGCAGTTCTTC.

The gene calls are TRBV6-6 and TRBJ2-7; unclear D gene. V was pared by 7 bases and J by 4 bases, with 14 bases between. The CDR3 is made up of 13 amino acids. The V gene's germline CDR1 is MNHNY and CDR2 SVGAGI (reference sequence). CDR3 in amino acids: CASTPRPPYEQYF. In DNA form, the CDR3 reads TGTGCCAGCACTCCCAGGCCACCTTACGAGCAGTACTTC.

This rearrangement joins TRBV5-1 to TRBJ1-1; D gene uncertain. Per germline, CDR1 SGHRS and CDR2 YFSETQ. The ends were cut back, 3 bases at V and 1 base at J, with 16 bases in the middle. The CDR3 runs 16 residues. CDR3 residues: CASSSGPLEGNTEAFF. In DNA form, the CDR3 reads TGCGCCAGCAGCTCCGGACCGCTAGAAGGGAACACTGAAGCTTTCTTT.

This chain uses TRBV7-8 with TRBJ2-1; 8 nucleotides agree with TRBD1. Germline V CDR1 and CDR2: SGHVS, FQNEAQ. The CDR3 runs to 14 residues. The V gene end was trimmed by 5 bases and the J gene end by 9 bases; junction bases not matched to a gene: 9. The CDR3 protein is CASSHTDRVTEQFF. The CDR3 nucleotides are TGTGCCAGCAGCCACACGGACAGGGTCACTGAGCAGTTCTTC.

Of note for this clone: Different DNA sequences within this sample yield the same CDR3. The chain links TRBV27 to TRBJ1-5; D gene unclear. CDR1 is MNHEY, CDR2 SMNVEV, per germline (reference sequence). This CDR3 comprises 13 residues. Trimming took off 2 bases at V and 4 bases at J, with 6 bases between the two ends. CDR3 sequence reads: CASSLLGNQPQHF. The CDR3 region has the DNA TGTGCCAGCAGTTTACTGGGAAATCAGCCCCAGCATTTT.

The chain carries TRBV25-1 and TRBJ2-7; D is possibly TRBD1 or TRBD2 (6 bases each). This CDR3 comprises 14 residues. Germline V gene data show CDR1 as MGHDK and CDR2 as SYGVNS. The ends were cut back, 5 bases at V and 3 bases at J, with 14 bases in the middle. As DNA, the CDR3 is TGTGCCAGCAGTTACACAGGGAGGTACTACGAGCAGTACTTC. Its translation is CASSYTGRYYEQYF.

The chain couples TRBV27 to TRBJ1-5; D uncertain. The CDR3 has 12 amino acids. CDR1 is MNHEY and CDR2 is SMNVEV in the germline V gene (reference sequence). V lost 4 bases and J lost 6, with 7 bases in between. CDR3 protein: CASSSTSQPQHF. The CDR3 coding sequence is TGTGCCAGCAGTTCTACGAGTCAGCCCCAGCATTTT.

This chain joins TRBV14 and TRBJ2-7, with D possibly matching TRBD2 (6 bases). CDR3 length: 16 amino acids. Germline CDR1 reads SGHDN; CDR2 reads FVKESK. V lost 3 bases and J 6 bases, leaving 21 bases between the germline ends. The DNA for the CDR3 is TGTGCCAGCAGCCAGCGGAAGGGAACCGGGAGTCTCGAGCAGTACTTC. Protein sequence: CASSQRKGTGSLEQYF.

The chain couples TRBV29-1 to TRBJ1-4; tentatively, D is TRBD1 (5 bases). The germline CDR1 and CDR2 sequences are SQVTM and ANQGSEA. The V end was cut by 6 bases, the J end by 8 bases, with 10 bases between. The CDR3 has 11 amino acids. The CDR3 DNA reads as TGCAGCGTCGGCACAGGAGAAAAACTGTTTTTT. Its protein product is CSVGTGEKLFF.

V and J are TRBV5-4 and TRBJ2-3; 10 nucleotides match TRBD2. This CDR3 spans 16 amino acids. V shed 0 bases, J shed 4 bases, and the junction held 5 bases outside the gene matches. Germline V gives CDR1 SGHNT, CDR2 YYREEE (reference sequence). CDR3 nucleotide sequence: TGTGCCAGCAGCTTGGGGCTAGCGGGAGTGGCAGATACGCAGTATTTT. This sequence encodes CASSLGLAGVADTQYF.

The chain uses TRBV7-9 and TRBJ2-7, with 11 nucleotides matching TRBD2. The trim removed 0 bases at V and 6 bases at J, leaving 4 bases unmatched. The CDR3 is 15 amino acids. From germline, CDR1 is SEHNR and CDR2 FQNEAQ (reference sequence). CDR3 residues: CASSLALAGGAEQYF. In DNA form, the CDR3 reads TGTGCCAGCAGCTTAGCTCTAGCGGGAGGCGCCGAGCAGTACTTC.

The chain links TRBV7-9 to TRBJ1-1; 9 nucleotides match TRBD1. Per germline, CDR1 SEHNR and CDR2 FQNEAQ (reference sequence). The CDR3 length is 14 residues. The trim removed 9 bases at V and 0 bases at J, leaving 5 bases unmatched. This CDR3 is CASEGQGLNTEAFF. The CDR3 DNA sequence: TGTGCCAGTGAGGGACAGGGATTGAACACTGAAGCTTTCTTT. The full variable domain, in which reference TRBV7-9 and TRBJ1-1 provide the parts outside the CDR3, is DTGVSQNPRHKITKRGQNVTFRCDPISEHNRLYWYRQTLGQGPEFLTYFQNEAQLEKSRLLSDRFSAERPKGSFSTLEIQRTEQGDSAMYLCASEGQGLNTEAFFGQGTRLTVV.

The rearrangement uses TRBV7-9 and TRBJ2-7; D is undetermined. CDR1 SEHNR and CDR2 FQNEAQ come from the germline V gene (reference sequence). CDR3 length equals 14 residues. Trimming cost V 4 bases and J 2 bases, with 12 bases left between them. Here the CDR3 reads CASSYSTSAYEQYF. The CDR3 DNA reads as TGTGCCAGCAGCTATTCAACATCTGCCTACGAGCAGTACTTC.

This rearrangement joins TRBV27 to TRBJ2-7, with 7 bases aligning to TRBD1. Losses at the gene ends were 10 bases for V and 2 bases for J; bases not matched to a gene: 8. From germline, CDR1 is MNHEY and CDR2 SMNVEV (reference sequence). The CDR3 length is 13 residues. CDR3 sequence reads: CATSTGYPYEQYF. DNA for the CDR3: TGTGCCACCTCGACAGGGTATCCCTACGAGCAGTACTTC.

The count of this clone is one. CDR3 DNA: TGTGCCAGCAGCCAATCCCTCCTCCCACTGGGCTACACCTTC. Its translation is CASSQSLLPLGYTF. The genes are TRBV16 and TRBJ1-2, with no clear D. Germline CDR1 KGHSY, CDR2 FQNENV. This CDR3 spans 14 amino acids. V was shortened by 0 bases and J by 8 bases, with 13 bases between the two germline ends.

This clone was seen a handful of times. The chain carries TRBV27 and TRBJ1-5; 7 bases agree with TRBD1. CDR3 length: 13 amino acids. Germline V CDR1 and CDR2: MNHEY, SMNVEV (reference sequence). Losses at the gene ends were 11 bases for V and 1 base for J; bases not matched to a gene: 5. The CDR3 is CASQGGSNQPQHF. In DNA, the CDR3 is TGTGCCTCCCAGGGGGGGAGCAATCAGCCCCAGCATTTT.

The chain joins TRBV27 to TRBJ1-2; D might be TRBD1 (5 bases). The germline V gene encodes CDR1 MNHEY and CDR2 SMNVEV (reference sequence). CDR3 size: 17 residues. Trimming left V 5 bases short and J 6 bases short, with 25 bases between. Here the CDR3 DNA reads TGTGCCAGCAGTCCCATAAGCCCCCCGAACAGGCGAGATGGCTACACCTTC. Encoded protein: CASSPISPPNRRDGYTF.

Remarks on this clone: A read error may produce the germline difference seen at one junction end. The rearrangement joins TRBV9 to TRBJ1-1; 8 bases are a match to TRBD1. Germline CDR1 is SGDLS and CDR2 is YYNGEE. This CDR3 is 11 amino acids long. Here the CDR3 reads CASSGTGGADF. CDR3 nucleotides: TGTGCCAGCAGCGGAACAGGGGGAGCCGACTTT. Full variable domain (remainder filled in from reference TRBV9 and TRBJ1-1): DSGVTQTPKHLITATGQRVTLRCSPRSGDLSVYWYQQSLDQGLQFLIQYYNGEERAKGNILERFSAQQFPDLHSELNLSSLELGDSALYFCASSGTGGADFGQGTRLTVV.

This clone was found once. V usage is TRBV7-9 and J usage is TRBJ2-1; D not resolved. V lost 5 bases and J lost 9, with 11 bases in between. CDR1 SEHNR and CDR2 FQNEAQ come from the germline V gene (reference sequence). This CDR3 contains 12 residues. The chain's CDR3 is CASSLSASEQFF. The CDR3 bases are TGTGCCAGCAGCCTAAGCGCGAGTGAGCAGTTCTTC.